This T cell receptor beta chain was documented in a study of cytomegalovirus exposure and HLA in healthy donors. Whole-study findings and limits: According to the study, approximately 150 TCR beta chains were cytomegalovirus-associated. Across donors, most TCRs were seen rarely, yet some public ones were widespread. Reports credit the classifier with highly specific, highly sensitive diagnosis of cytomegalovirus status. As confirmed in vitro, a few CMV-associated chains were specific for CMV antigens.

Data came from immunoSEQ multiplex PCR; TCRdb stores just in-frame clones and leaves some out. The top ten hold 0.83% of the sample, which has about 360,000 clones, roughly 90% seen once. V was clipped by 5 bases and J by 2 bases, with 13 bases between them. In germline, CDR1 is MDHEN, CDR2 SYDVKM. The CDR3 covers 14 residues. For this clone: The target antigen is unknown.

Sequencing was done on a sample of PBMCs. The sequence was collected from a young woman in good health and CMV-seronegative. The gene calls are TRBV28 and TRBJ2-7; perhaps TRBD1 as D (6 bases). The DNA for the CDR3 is TGTGCCAGCAGTGTAAGGACAGTTACCTACGAGCAGTACTTC. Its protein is CASSVRTVTYEQYF.